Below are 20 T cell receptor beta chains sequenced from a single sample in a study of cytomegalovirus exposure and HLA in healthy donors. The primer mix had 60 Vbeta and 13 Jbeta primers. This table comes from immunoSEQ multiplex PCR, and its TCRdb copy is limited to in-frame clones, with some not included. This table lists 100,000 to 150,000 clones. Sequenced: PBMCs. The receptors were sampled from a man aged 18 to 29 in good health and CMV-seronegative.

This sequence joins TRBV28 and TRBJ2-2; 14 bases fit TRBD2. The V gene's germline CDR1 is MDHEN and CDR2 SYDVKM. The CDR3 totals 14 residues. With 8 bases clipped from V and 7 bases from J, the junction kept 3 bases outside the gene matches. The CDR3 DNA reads TGTGCCAGCGGGACTAGCGGGGGATACGGGGAGCTGTTTTTT. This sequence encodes CASGTSGGYGELFF.

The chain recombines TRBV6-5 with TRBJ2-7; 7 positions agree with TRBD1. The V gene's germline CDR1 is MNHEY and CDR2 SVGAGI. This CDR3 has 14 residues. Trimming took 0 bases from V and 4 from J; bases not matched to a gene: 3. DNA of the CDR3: TGTGCCAGCAGTTACTCAGGGGGCGGGTACGAGCAGTACTTC. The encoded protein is CASSYSGGGYEQYF.

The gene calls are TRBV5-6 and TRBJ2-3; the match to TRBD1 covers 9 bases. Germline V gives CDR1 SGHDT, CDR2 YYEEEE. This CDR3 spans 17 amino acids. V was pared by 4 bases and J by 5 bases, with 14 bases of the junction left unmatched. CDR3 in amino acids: CASSGLRRDRVLDTQYF. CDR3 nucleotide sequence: TGTGCCAGCAGCGGACTCCGCCGGGACAGGGTCTTAGATACGCAGTATTTT.

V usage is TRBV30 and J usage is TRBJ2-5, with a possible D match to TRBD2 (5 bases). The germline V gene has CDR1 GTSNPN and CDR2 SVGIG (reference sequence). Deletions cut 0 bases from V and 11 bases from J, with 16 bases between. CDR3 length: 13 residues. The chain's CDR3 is CAWSVRGSGEQYF. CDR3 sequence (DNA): TGTGCCTGGAGTGTACGCGGATCTGGGGAGCAGTACTTC. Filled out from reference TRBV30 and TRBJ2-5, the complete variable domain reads SQTIHQWPATLVQPVGSPLSLECTVEGTSNPNLYWYRQAAGRGLQLLFYSVGIGQISSEVPQNLSASRPQDRQFILSSKKLLLSDSGFYLCAWSVRGSGEQYFGPGTRLLVL.

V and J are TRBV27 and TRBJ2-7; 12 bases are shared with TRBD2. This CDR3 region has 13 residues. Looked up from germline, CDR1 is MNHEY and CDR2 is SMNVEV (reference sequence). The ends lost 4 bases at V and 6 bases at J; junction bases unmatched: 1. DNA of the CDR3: TGTGCCAGCAGTTGGGGACTAGCGGGCGAGCAGTACTTC. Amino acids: CASSWGLAGEQYF.

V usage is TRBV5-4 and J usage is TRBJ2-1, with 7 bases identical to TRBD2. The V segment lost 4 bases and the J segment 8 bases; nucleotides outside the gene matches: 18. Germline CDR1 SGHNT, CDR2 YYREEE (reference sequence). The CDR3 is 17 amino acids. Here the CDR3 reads CASSTPRAGDWGHEQFF. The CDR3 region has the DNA TGTGCCAGCAGCACCCCTAGGGCGGGGGATTGGGGCCATGAGCAGTTCTTC.

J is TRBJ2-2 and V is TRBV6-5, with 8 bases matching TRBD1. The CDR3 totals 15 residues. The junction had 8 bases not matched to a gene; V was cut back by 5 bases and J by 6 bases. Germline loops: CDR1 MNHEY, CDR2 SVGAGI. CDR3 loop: CASSRRGPTSGELFF. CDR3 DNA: TGTGCCAGCAGTCGCAGGGGGCCCACCTCCGGGGAGCTGTTTTTT.

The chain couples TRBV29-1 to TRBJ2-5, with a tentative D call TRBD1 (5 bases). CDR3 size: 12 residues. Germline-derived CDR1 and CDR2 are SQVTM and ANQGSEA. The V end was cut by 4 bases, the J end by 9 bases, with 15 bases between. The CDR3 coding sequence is TGCAGCGTTGCAGTAGGCCCCAGGGCCCAGTACTTC. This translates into CSVAVGPRAQYF. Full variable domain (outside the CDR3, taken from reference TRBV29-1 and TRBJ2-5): SAVISQKPSRDICQRGTSLTIQCQVDSQVTMMFWYRQQPGQSLTLIATANQGSEATYESGFVIDKFPISRPNLTFSTLTVSNMSPEDSSIYLCSVAVGPRAQYFGPGTRLLVL.

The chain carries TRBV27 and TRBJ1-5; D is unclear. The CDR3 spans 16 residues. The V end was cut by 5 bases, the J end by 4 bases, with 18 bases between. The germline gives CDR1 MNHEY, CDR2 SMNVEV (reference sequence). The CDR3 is CASSTRLTVINQPQHF. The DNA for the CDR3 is TGTGCCAGCAGTACCCGTCTTACAGTAATTAATCAGCCCCAGCATTTT.

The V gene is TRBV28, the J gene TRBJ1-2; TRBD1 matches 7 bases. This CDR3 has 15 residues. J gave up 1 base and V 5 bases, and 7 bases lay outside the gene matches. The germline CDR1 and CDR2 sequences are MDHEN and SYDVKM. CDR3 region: CASSRTGGGNYGYTF. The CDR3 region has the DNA TGTGCCAGCAGTCGGACAGGTGGGGGTAACTATGGCTACACCTTC.

The CDR3 sequence is CASSIPTAGNEKLFF. The CDR3 DNA reads as TGTGCCAGTAGTATACCTACGGCGGGTAATGAAAAACTGTTTTTT. The chain carries TRBV19 and TRBJ1-4; the D is unclear. The CDR3 has 15 residues. CDR1 and CDR2 from the germline V gene are LNHDA and SQIVND (reference sequence). With 2 bases removed from V and 4 bases from J, the gap between germline ends came to 11 bases.

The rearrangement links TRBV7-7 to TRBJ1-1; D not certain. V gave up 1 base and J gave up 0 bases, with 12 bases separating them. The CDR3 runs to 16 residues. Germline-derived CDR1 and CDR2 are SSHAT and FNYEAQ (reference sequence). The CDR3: CASSLVRRPMNTEAFF. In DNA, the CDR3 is TGTGCCAGCAGCTTAGTGAGGAGGCCAATGAACACTGAAGCTTTCTTT.

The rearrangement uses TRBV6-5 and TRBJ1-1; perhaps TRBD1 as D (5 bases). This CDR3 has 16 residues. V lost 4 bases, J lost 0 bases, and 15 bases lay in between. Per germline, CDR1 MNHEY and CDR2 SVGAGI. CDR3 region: CASSFGGEGVNTEAFF. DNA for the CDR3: TGTGCCAGCAGTTTCGGAGGGGAGGGAGTGAACACTGAAGCTTTCTTT.

The chain's CDR3 is CASSTRTGRGETQYF. In DNA, the CDR3 is TGTGCCAGTAGTACCCGGACAGGGAGGGGAGAGACCCAGTACTTC. V and J are TRBV19 and TRBJ2-5; D is perhaps TRBD1 (8 bases). Germline V gene sequence: CDR1 LNHDA, CDR2 SQIVND (reference sequence). This CDR3 is 15 amino acids long. Deletions cut 4 bases from V and 4 bases from J, with 16 bases between.

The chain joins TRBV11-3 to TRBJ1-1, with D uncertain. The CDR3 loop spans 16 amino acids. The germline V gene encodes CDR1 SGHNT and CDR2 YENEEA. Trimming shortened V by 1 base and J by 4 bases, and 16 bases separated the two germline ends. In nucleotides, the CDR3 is TGTGCCAGCAGCTTAGGGATCCAGGCCGGAGGCACTGAAGCTTTCTTT. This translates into CASSLGIQAGGTEAFF.

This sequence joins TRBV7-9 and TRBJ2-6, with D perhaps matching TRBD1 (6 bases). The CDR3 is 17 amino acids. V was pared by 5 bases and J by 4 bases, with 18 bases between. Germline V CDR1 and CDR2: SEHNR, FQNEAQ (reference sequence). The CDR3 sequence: CASSPQDRQAGANVLTF. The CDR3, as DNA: TGTGCCAGCAGCCCACAGGATCGACAGGCGGGGGCCAACGTCCTGACTTTC.

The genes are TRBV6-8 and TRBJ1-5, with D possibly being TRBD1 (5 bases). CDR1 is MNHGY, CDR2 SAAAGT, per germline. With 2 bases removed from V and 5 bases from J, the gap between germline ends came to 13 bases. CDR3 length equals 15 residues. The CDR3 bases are TGTGCCAGCAGTTACCCGTGCCAGGGCTATCAGCCCCAGCATTTT. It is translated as CASSYPCQGYQPQHF.

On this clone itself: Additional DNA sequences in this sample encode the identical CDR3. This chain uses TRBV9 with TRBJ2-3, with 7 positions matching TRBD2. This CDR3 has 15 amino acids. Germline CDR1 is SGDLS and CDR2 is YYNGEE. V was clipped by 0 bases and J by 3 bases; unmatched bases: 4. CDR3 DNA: TGTGCCAGCAGCGTAGGCGGGGGAGCTACAGATACGCAGTATTTT. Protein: CASSVGGGATDTQYF.

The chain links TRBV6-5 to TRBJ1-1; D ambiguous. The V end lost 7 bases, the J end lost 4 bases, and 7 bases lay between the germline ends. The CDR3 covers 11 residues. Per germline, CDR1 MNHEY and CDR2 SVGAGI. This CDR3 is CASNSVTEAFF. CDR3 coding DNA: TGTGCCAGCAACTCTGTCACTGAAGCTTTCTTT.

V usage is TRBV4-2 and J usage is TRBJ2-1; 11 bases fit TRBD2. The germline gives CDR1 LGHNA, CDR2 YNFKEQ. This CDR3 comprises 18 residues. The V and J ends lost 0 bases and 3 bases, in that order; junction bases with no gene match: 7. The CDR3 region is CASSQESLGTSGYNEQFF. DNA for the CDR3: TGTGCCAGCAGCCAAGAATCACTCGGGACTAGCGGCTACAATGAGCAGTTCTTC.